The rows below give T cell receptor beta chains drawn from one sample of a study of blood T cell repertoires in COVID-19. Sequencing was performed with immunoSEQ multiplex PCR; in TCRdb, only in-frame clones are kept and a portion is missing. This sample has roughly 50,000 clones, with 82% found just once. The sequenced sample consisted of peripheral blood. The receptors were gathered from a man between 35 and 55 years old with acute or convalescent COVID-19. Each CDR3 is given with its conserved first and last residue. The D gene is left open where the match is weak. Clone size, where shown, is once, few, many, or a class for clones that have expanded.

abundance	j_gene	v_gene	d_gene	CDR3nt	CDR3aa
NA	TRBJ2-7	TRBV3-1/TRBV3-2	TRBD1	TGTGCCAGCAGCCAAGGCCAAGGGGGCATCTACGAGCAGTACTTC	CASSQGQGGIYEQYF
NA	TRBJ2-5	TRBV4-2	TRBD2	TGTGCCAGCAGCCAAGAAAGCGGGGGAATTCAAGAGACCCAGTACTTC	CASSQESGGIQETQYF
few	TRBJ2-7	TRBV9	TRBD2	TGTGCCAGCAGCGCGCTTAGCGGGGGGTTCCACGAGCAGTACTTC	CASSALSGGFHEQYF
few	TRBJ1-1	TRBV7-3	TRBD1	TGTGCCAGCACCCACCCCCCCGGGACAGGGAAGGGGAGCACTGAAGCTTTCTTT	CASTHPPGTGKGSTEAFF
NA	TRBJ1-4	TRBV27	NA	TGTGCCAGCAGTACCCTGGGGGCAGAAGGGGAAAAACTGTTTTTT	CASSTLGAEGEKLFF
NA	TRBJ2-3	TRBV11-2	NA	TGTGCCAGCAGCGTTTCAGGGGCGGATACGCAGTATTTT	CASSVSGADTQYF
once	TRBJ2-5	TRBV18	NA	TGTGCCAGCTCACTACAAGAGACCCAGTACTTC	CASSLQETQYF
few	TRBJ1-3	TRBV27	NA	TGTGCCAGCAGTGGCCAGGGAAACACCATATATTTT	CASSGQGNTIYF
NA	TRBJ1-6	TRBV7-2	NA	TGTGCCAGCAGCAAGTCTTTTGGGGGGGCTCCCTATAATTCACCCCTCCACTTT	CASSKSFGGAPYNSPLHF
once	TRBJ2-3	TRBV5-1	NA	TGCGCCAGCAGCTTGGGAGCCGCGGGTGAAGCAGATACGCAGTATTTT	CASSLGAAGEADTQYF
NA	TRBJ2-7	TRBV6-5	TRBD1	TGTGCCAGCGGAAAGACAGGGACCCACGAGCAGTACTTC	CASGKTGTHEQYF
NA	TRBJ1-2	TRBV6-1	TRBD1	TGTGCCAGCAGTGAAGACAGGGGGCGCGGCTACACCTTC	CASSEDRGRGYTF
NA	TRBJ1-3	TRBV9	TRBD1	TGTGCCAGCAGCCCAGAAGGGACAGGGGTTAGATCCGGAAACACCATATATTTT	CASSPEGTGVRSGNTIYF
NA	TRBJ1-4	TRBV5-1	TRBD1	TGCGCCAGCAGCGGACAGGGTACGGCTAATGAAAAACTGTTTTTT	CASSGQGTANEKLFF
NA	TRBJ1-3	TRBV7-3	TRBD1	TGTGCCAGCAGCGCGTCCGGGACAGGCATAGGAAACACCATATATTTT	CASSASGTGIGNTIYF
NA	TRBJ2-1	TRBV5-4	TRBD2	TGTGCCAGCAGCTCACCCGAGGAGGGAGGGTCCTACAATGAGCAGTTCTTC	CASSSPEEGGSYNEQFF
NA	TRBJ2-2	TRBV5-8	TRBD1	TGTGCCAGCAGCTCTCTCGGGACAGGCACCGGGGAGCTGTTTTTT	CASSSLGTGTGELFF
NA	TRBJ2-1	TRBV7-8	TRBD1	TGTGCCAGCAGCCCACAGGGGATGCCGCGTGGAAATGAGCAGTTCTTC	CASSPQGMPRGNEQFF
NA	TRBJ1-2	TRBV6-5	TRBD1	TGTGCCAGCACCTCCGGACAGGGCTATGGCTACACCTTC	CASTSGQGYGYTF
NA	TRBJ1-2	TRBV28	TRBD1	TGTGCCAGCAGTTTAAGGAACAGGGGCGGCTACACCTTC	CASSLRNRGGYTF
NA	TRBJ1-1	TRBV27	NA	TGTGCCAGCCAGTACCGGGTTGGCACTGAAGCTTTCTTT	CASQYRVGTEAFF
NA	TRBJ2-5	TRBV6-5	NA	TGTGCCAGCAGCCAATCCTTTGGTTTCGGAGAGACCCAGTACTTC	CASSQSFGFGETQYF
NA	TRBJ1-4	TRBV5-1	NA	TGCGCCAGCAGCTTGTTCCCACAGGGTCGGAGTCCTGAAAAACTGTTTTTT	CASSLFPQGRSPEKLFF
NA	TRBJ2-3	TRBV5-1	NA	TGCGCCAGCACCTCGGGTGGCGGGGTAGTCACAGATACGCAGTATTTT	CASTSGGGVVTDTQYF
NA	TRBJ1-4	TRBV30	TRBD1	TGTGCCTGGAGTCGACAGGGTGGTGAAAAACTGTTTTTT	CAWSRQGGEKLFF
NA	TRBJ1-2	TRBV7-6	NA	TGTGCCAGCAGCTTAGAGCAGGGCCCAACTACCCCGAGGGGCTACACCTTC	CASSLEQGPTTPRGYTF
NA	TRBJ2-5	TRBV5-1	NA	TGCGCCAGCAGCCCCGCTGTACTAGGGCCCCAAGAGACCCAGTACTTC	CASSPAVLGPQETQYF
NA	TRBJ2-7	TRBV6-2/TRBV6-3	TRBD1	TGTGCCAGCAGTTATCGACAGGGTTTCTACGAGCAGTACTTC	CASSYRQGFYEQYF